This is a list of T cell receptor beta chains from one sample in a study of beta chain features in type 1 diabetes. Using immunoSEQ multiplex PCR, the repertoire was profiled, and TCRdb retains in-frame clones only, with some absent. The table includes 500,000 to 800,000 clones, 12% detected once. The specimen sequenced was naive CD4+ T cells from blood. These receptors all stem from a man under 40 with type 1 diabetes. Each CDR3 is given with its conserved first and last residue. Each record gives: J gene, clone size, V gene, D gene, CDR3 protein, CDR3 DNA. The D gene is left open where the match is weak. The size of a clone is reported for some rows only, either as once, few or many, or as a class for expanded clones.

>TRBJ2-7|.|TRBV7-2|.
CASSSGLSEQYF
TGTGCCAGCAGCTCGGGACTCTCCGAGCAGTACTTC
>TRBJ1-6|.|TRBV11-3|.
CASSRQVDSPLHF
TGTGCCAGCAGCCGACAGGTTGATTCACCCCTCCACTTT
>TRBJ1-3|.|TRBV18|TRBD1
CASSLRDRGLAAGNTIYF
TGTGCCAGCTCCCTCCGGGACAGGGGACTTGCCGCTGGAAACACCATATATTTT
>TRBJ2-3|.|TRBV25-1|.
CASSGPGTDTQYF
TGTGCCAGCAGTGGACCCGGGACAGATACGCAGTATTTT
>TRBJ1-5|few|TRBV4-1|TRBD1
CASSQGTLVRGQGFNQPQHF
TGCGCCAGCAGCCAAGGAACCTTAGTTCGGGGACAGGGCTTTAATCAGCCCCAGCATTTT
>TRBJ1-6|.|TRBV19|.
CASSMGRYSPLHF
TGTGCCAGTAGTATGGGGCGGTATTCACCCCTCCACTTT
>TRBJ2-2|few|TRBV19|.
CASSRQGTTGELFF
TGTGCCAGTAGCAGGCAGGGGACGACCGGGGAGCTGTTTTTT
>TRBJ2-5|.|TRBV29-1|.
CSVETTVETQYF
TGCAGCGTTGAAACGACAGTAGAGACCCAGTACTTC
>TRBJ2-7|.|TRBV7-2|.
CASSLTFTGSYEQYF
TGTGCCAGCAGCTTAACGTTCACAGGGTCCTACGAGCAGTACTTC
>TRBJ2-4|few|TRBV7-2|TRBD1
CASSFSGGEGKNIQYF
TGTGCCAGCAGCTTTTCAGGGGGCGAGGGCAAAAACATTCAGTACTTC
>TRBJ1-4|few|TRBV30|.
CGSREGNGEKLFF
TGTGGATCGAGGGAGGGAAACGGTGAAAAACTGTTTTTT
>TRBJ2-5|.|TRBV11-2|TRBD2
CASSPGLAGGQETQYF
TGTGCCAGCAGCCCAGGACTAGCGGGGGGTCAGGAGACCCAGTACTTC
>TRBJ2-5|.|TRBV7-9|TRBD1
CASSSDRGRETQYF
TGTGCCAGCAGCTCGGACAGGGGGAGGGAGACCCAGTACTTC
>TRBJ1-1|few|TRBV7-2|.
CASSFVATEAFF
TGTGCCAGCAGCTTCGTTGCCACTGAAGCTTTCTTT
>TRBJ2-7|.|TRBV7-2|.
CASREIGDEQYF
TGTGCCAGCAGGGAGATTGGCGACGAGCAGTACTTC
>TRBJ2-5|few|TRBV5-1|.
CASSFLPGPEETQYF
TGCGCCAGCAGCTTTTTACCGGGACCGGAAGAGACCCAGTACTTC
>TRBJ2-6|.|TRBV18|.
CASSPSGANVLTF
TGTGCCAGCTCACCGTCTGGGGCCAACGTCCTGACTTTC
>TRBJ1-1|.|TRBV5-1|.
CASSFTKDTEAFF
TGCGCCAGCAGCTTTACGAAGGACACTGAAGCTTTCTTT
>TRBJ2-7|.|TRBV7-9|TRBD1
CASSPAGTVTYEQYF
TGTGCCAGCAGCCCGGCTGGGACAGTAACCTACGAGCAGTACTTC
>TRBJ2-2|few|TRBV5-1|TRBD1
CASSPDRGANTGELFF
TGCGCCAGCAGCCCAGACAGGGGTGCGAACACCGGGGAGCTGTTTTTT
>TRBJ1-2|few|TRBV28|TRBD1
CASSTSGTGNYGYTF
TGTGCCAGCAGCACCTCGGGGACAGGGAACTATGGCTACACCTTC
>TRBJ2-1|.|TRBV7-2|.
CASSLDRGINEQFF
TGTGCCAGCAGCTTAGATCGGGGGATCAATGAGCAGTTCTTC